Given below is one T cell receptor beta chain in context. Its antigen specificity is not known. This entry is derived from a study of T cells expressing NK-cell markers (dated by TCRdb to the early 2020s). In terms of the full investigation: TCR beta-chain repertoires were profiled in sorted CD3+CD56+NKG2C+, CD3+CD56+NKG2C- and CD3+CD56-NKG2C+ T-cell subsets from several donors. Among the eight sequenced donors, only one was HCMV-seronegative, while the other seven were HCMV-seropositive. All eight donors whose samples were sequenced were randomly selected healthy volunteers, three of them men and five women. The libraries were sequenced on Illumina HiSeq 2000/2500, MiSeq or NextSeq, producing 2 x 150 bp reads. General findings and caveats noted by the study authors: In five to seven donors, the dominant CD3+CD56+NKG2C+ clonotypes were among the top 10 CD8+ clonotypes and accounted for about 1.0-7.5% of CD8+ T cells. Whether the expanded NKG2C-expressing T cell clones were specific for HCMV antigens remained unclear. Those dominant clonotypes were again the most abundant among CD3+CD56-NKG2C+ cells in a few donors, at about 25-65%.

To determine HCMV serostatus, a commercial ELISA kit was used to detect HCMV-specific IgG in serum. Ficoll density gradient centrifugation was used to isolate peripheral blood mononuclear cells from blood. CDR1 and CDR2 were assigned from the germline V gene (reference sequence) as LNHNV and YYDKDF. Its CDR3 holds 13 amino acids, cysteine through phenylalanine. DNA is not on record. The sequencer was an Illumina HiSeq 2000. The TCR beta cDNA libraries were made using 5'RACE template switching, a step that added both a universal primer site and unique molecular identifiers. Synthesis of cDNA was primed from the TCR beta constant segment and was followed by two consecutive PCR amplification steps. The authors' pipeline ran thus. MIGEC handled demultiplexing of the reads and grouping by UMI, while MiTCR was used to assemble and quantify clonotypes. To exclude erroneous sequences, only TCR cDNA sequences supported by at least two reads were retained. The tcR package was used for downstream repertoire analysis, and clonotypes were matched between fractions using CDR3 nucleotide sequence together with V segment. VDJmatch was used to annotate antigen specificity against VDJdb, with one amino acid substitution allowed in CDR3. After reprocessing by TCRdb, each CDR3 protein sequence is one entry, and no DNA is given. Clone size and V and J calls follow TCRdb, not the original study. The sample's own table lists around 280,000 distinct CDR3 sequences. About 0.4% of the sample is taken by the ten largest.

The sequenced sample consisted of blood T cells: a sorted CD56 or NKG2C T cell subset, CD4+ or CD8+ T cells, or bulk PBMC T cells (not recorded which). The sequence joins TRBV15 to TRBJ2-3; the TRBD1 assignment by TCRdb is unverifiable without DNA. The source of this sequence is a man between 18 and 35 years old in good health. Donor details come from another sample of the same person, matched by shared clones. CDR3 region: CATGRQGTDTQYF.